The 17 T cell receptor beta chains below all came from one sample that was sequenced in a study of T cell clonality in common variable immunodeficiency. These receptors have no known antigen. The study's findings and limits: Reportedly, TCR beta sequences from common variable immunodeficiency showed fewer deletions and N-nucleotide insertions.

Assay: immunoSEQ multiplex PCR; the TCRdb copy retains only in-frame clones and omits some. The sample offers about 30,000 clones and no singletons, the top ten holding 5% to 5.5%. Sequenced: peripheral blood mononuclear cells. The receptors were sampled from a human donor with common variable immunodeficiency.

This clone was detected many times. The read terminates 3 residues before the CDR3 end, so the remaining end is supplied by the germline J gene. The gene calls are TRBV20-1 and TRBJ2-5; D not certain. Trimming removed 5 bases from V and 7 bases from J, with 14 bases in between. The CDR3 has 12 residues. Germline assignment: CDR1 DFQATT and CDR2 SNEGSKA (reference sequence). The part of the CDR3 DNA that was read is TGCAGTGCTCGAGCTTCCTCCGGGACC. This translates into CSARASSGT. The CDR3 as a whole reads CSARASSGTQYF.

In the case of this clone: Sequencing ends 3 residues short of the CDR3 end; the germline J gene provides the rest. The gene calls are TRBV6-1 and TRBJ1-2; TRBD1 is a possible D gene (5 bases). The CDR3 extends over 16 amino acids. CDR1 and CDR2 from the germline V gene are MNHNS and SASEGT. The ends were cut back, 0 bases at V and 5 bases at J, with 16 bases in the middle. The CDR3 sequence is CASSEALSQAGYGYTF. The CDR3 DNA, read in part, is TGTGCCAGCAGTGAAGCGCTTTCCCAGGCAGGGTATGGC.

This clone has ten or more counts. The read is 3 residues too short to cover the CDR3 end, so that end is filled in from the germline J gene. This chain joins TRBV20-1 and TRBJ1-2, with TRBD1 matching over 9 bases. V was pared by 5 bases and J by 1 base, with 17 bases of the junction left unmatched. This CDR3 contains 18 residues. Germline CDR1 and CDR2: DFQATT and SNEGSKA (reference sequence). Incomplete CDR3 DNA: TGCAGTGCTCGAGGTGGGGACAGGGCTGAGAATTTTAACTATGGC. This codes for CSARGGDRAENFNYG. The full CDR3 protein is CSARGGDRAENFNYGYTF.

With regard to this clone: The read terminates 3 residues ahead of where the CDR3 ends, so the germline J gene completes it. The rearrangement links TRBV18 to TRBJ2-7, with 8 bases identical to TRBD1. Trimming took 2 bases from V and 4 from J; bases not matched to a gene: 22. Germline CDR1 is KGHSH and CDR2 is LQKENI. This CDR3 region has 20 residues. CDR3 protein: CASSPSRTGNNFGWSYEQYF. The sequenced part of the CDR3 DNA is TGTGCCAGCTCACCAAGCCGGACAGGGAACAATTTCGGATGGTCGTACGAG. The whole variable domain, remainder taken from reference TRBV18 and TRBJ2-7, is NAGVMQNPRHLVRRRGQEARLRCSPMKGHSHVYWYRQLPEEGLKFMVYLQKENIIDESGMPKERFSAEFPKEGPSILRIQQVVRGDSAAYFCASSPSRTGNNFGWSYEQYFGPGTRLTVT.

This clone was detected many times. The read stops 3 residues short of the end of the CDR3; the missing end is completed from the germline J gene. The chain couples TRBV7-2 to TRBJ1-4, with a weak D call TRBD1 (5 bases). The germline V and J ends were trimmed by 0 bases and 3 bases, with 14 bases remaining between them. The CDR3 is 17 amino acids. From germline, CDR1 is SGHTA and CDR2 FQGNSA. The CDR3 DNA, read in part, is TGTGCCAGCAGCTTAGCGCGGGGGGGAGCGGCTAATGAAAAA. Residues: CASSLARGGAANEK. The CDR3, in full, reads CASSLARGGAANEKLFF.

This clone was seen ten or more times. The read falls 3 residues short of the CDR3 end, and the missing part is taken from the germline J gene. V is TRBV30 and J is TRBJ2-5; D is ambiguous. This CDR3 has 16 amino acids. Trimming pared 1 base from V and 5 bases from J, leaving 20 bases between. In germline, CDR1 is GTSNPN, CDR2 SVGIG (reference sequence). The CDR3 protein is CAWSDPDFQREETQYF. CDR3 DNA, as far as it was read: TGTGCCTGGAGTGACCCTGACTTTCAACGCGAGGAGACC.

This clone was observed at least ten times. The CDR3 extends 3 residues past the end of the read, so its final part is completed from the germline J gene. The chain is built from TRBV18 and TRBJ2-7; tentative D call: TRBD1 (6 bases). The CDR3 runs to 13 residues. V dropped 3 bases and J dropped 6 bases, with 12 bases sitting between them. In germline, CDR1 is KGHSH, CDR2 LQKENI. The part of the CDR3 DNA that was read is TGTGCCAGCTCACCCGGGCGCAGGGGCGAG. Amino acids: CASSPGRRGE. The whole CDR3 is CASSPGRRGEQYF. The variable domain in full, with the rest retrieved from reference TRBV18 and TRBJ2-7, is NAGVMQNPRHLVRRRGQEARLRCSPMKGHSHVYWYRQLPEEGLKFMVYLQKENIIDESGMPKERFSAEFPKEGPSILRIQQVVRGDSAAYFCASSPGRRGEQYFGPGTRLTVT.

Turning to this clone: The sequenced fragment ends 3 residues before the CDR3 boundary, so the rest is inferred from the germline J gene. The chain employs TRBV18 and TRBJ2-1; a weak D match, TRBD1 (5 bases). V was shortened by 3 bases and J by 9 bases, with 15 bases between the two germline ends. Germline CDR1 reads KGHSH; CDR2 reads LQKENI. This CDR3 spans 14 amino acids. This CDR3 is CASSPQGLSSEQFF. The CDR3 bases that were read are TGTGCCAGCTCACCCCAGGGCTTATCAAGTGAG.

This clone has only a few counts. The DNA ends 3 residues before the CDR3 does, and the rest of the CDR3 is filled in from the germline J gene. The chain recombines TRBV2 with TRBJ2-3, with 12 nucleotides matching TRBD2. The CDR3 runs 15 residues. V dropped 8 bases and J dropped 4; count of bases not matched to a gene: 7. The germline V gene has CDR1 SNHLY and CDR2 FYNNEI. The CDR3: CASGASGGGPDTQYF. The covered CDR3 bases are TGTGCCAGCGGGGCTAGCGGGGGGGGTCCAGATACG.

Worth noting for this clone: Read sequence stops 3 residues before the CDR3 end, and the germline J gene provides the missing end. The V call is TRBV7-2, the J call TRBJ2-7; TRBD2 matches 14 bases. Germline V CDR1 and CDR2: SGHTA, FQGNSA. V was clipped by 5 bases and J by 5 bases; unmatched bases: 5. The CDR3 is 15 residues long. CDR3 DNA, as far as it was read: TGTGCCAGCAGCCCGGGACTAGCGGGGGAGAACGAG. It yields the protein CASSPGLAGENE. The full CDR3 is CASSPGLAGENEQYF.

The sample holds a few counts of this clone. The sequence runs out 3 residues before the end of the CDR3; the remainder is reconstructed from the germline J gene. This rearrangement joins TRBV7-3 to TRBJ1-4; D unresolved. Trimming took 5 bases from V and 4 from J, leaving 8 bases between them. The CDR3 length is 13 residues. CDR1 and CDR2 (germline): SGHTA, FQGTGA. The covered CDR3 bases are TGTGCCAGCAGCCGGTCCGATAATGAAAAA. It codes for CASSRSDNEK. The full CDR3 is CASSRSDNEKLFF.

About this clone: The read ends 3 residues early relative to the CDR3; the germline J gene fills the gap. The gene calls are TRBV7-9 and TRBJ1-1, with D possibly TRBD1 on 5 matching bases. The V end lost 2 bases, the J end lost 1 base, and 5 bases lay between the germline ends. The CDR3 has 13 residues. In germline, CDR1 is SEHNR, CDR2 FQNEAQ (reference sequence). CDR3 DNA, as far as it was read: TGTGCCAGCAGCTTACAGGGGAACACTGAA. Its translation: CASSLQGNTE. The whole CDR3 region reads CASSLQGNTEAFF. Full variable domain (missing parts from reference TRBV7-9 and TRBJ1-1): DTGVSQNPRHKITKRGQNVTFRCDPISEHNRLYWYRQTLGQGPEFLTYFQNEAQLEKSRLLSDRFSAERPKGSFSTLEIQRTEQGDSAMYLCASSLQGNTEAFFGQGTRLTVV.

This clone was found many times. The read finishes 3 residues shy of the CDR3 end, and the germline J gene is used to complete it. This chain joins TRBV30 and TRBJ2-7; 10 bases are a match to TRBD1. CDR1 GTSNPN and CDR2 SVGIG come from the germline V gene (reference sequence). V trimming: 7 bases; J trimming: 4 bases; junction bases outside the gene matches: 10. The CDR3 spans 14 residues. The CDR3: CALTRQGAGYEQYF. The CDR3 DNA, read in part, is TGTGCCTTAACGAGACAGGGGGCAGGTTACGAG.

This clone was found a few times. Read sequence stops 3 residues before the CDR3 end, and the germline J gene provides the missing end. The chain couples TRBV2 to TRBJ2-1; 7 bases agree with TRBD1. V was clipped by 7 bases and J by 4 bases; unmatched bases: 13. The germline V gene encodes CDR1 SNHLY and CDR2 FYNNEI. The CDR3 has 16 residues. The DNA read from the CDR3 is TGTGCCAGCACCCCCCCGGGGACAGTCCAATACAATGAG. It translates to CASTPPGTVQYNE. The full CDR3 protein reads CASTPPGTVQYNEQFF.

This clone was seen repeatedly, ten times or more. The CDR3 goes on 3 residues after the read ends, and that part is filled in from the germline J gene. V is TRBV5-1 and J is TRBJ2-5; 7 positions match TRBD2. The CDR3 runs to 16 residues. Germline V lookup: CDR1 SGHRS, CDR2 YFSETQ. Trimming removed 0 bases from V and 1 base from J; junction bases left unmatched: 6. CDR3 region: CASSLEGRGIQETQYF. The DNA read from the CDR3 is TGCGCCAGCAGCTTGGAGGGGAGGGGTATCCAAGAGACC.

As regards this clone: The read ends 3 residues shy of where the CDR3 ends; the end is completed using the germline J gene. The chain joins TRBV19 to TRBJ2-7; a weak D match, TRBD1 (5 bases). CDR1 is LNHDA and CDR2 is SQIVND in the germline V gene (reference sequence). V shed 10 bases and J shed 0 bases, with 22 bases lying between them. The CDR3 sequence is 16 residues long. The CDR3 spells CATSFAWTRSSYEQYF. The part of the CDR3 DNA that was read is TGTGCCACCTCCTTTGCCTGGACACGCAGCTCCTACGAG.

This clone was recorded many times. The CDR3 extends 3 residues past the end of the read, so its final part is completed from the germline J gene. The genes are TRBV2 and TRBJ1-1, with D hard to call. In germline, CDR1 is SNHLY, CDR2 FYNNEI. The CDR3 covers 12 residues. Between the trimmed V and J ends, which lost 6 bases and 2 bases, there was a span of 7 bases. The CDR3 bases that were read are TGTGCCAGCAGCTCAGTAAACACTGAA. Encoded protein: CASSSVNTE. In full, the CDR3 reads CASSSVNTEAFF.